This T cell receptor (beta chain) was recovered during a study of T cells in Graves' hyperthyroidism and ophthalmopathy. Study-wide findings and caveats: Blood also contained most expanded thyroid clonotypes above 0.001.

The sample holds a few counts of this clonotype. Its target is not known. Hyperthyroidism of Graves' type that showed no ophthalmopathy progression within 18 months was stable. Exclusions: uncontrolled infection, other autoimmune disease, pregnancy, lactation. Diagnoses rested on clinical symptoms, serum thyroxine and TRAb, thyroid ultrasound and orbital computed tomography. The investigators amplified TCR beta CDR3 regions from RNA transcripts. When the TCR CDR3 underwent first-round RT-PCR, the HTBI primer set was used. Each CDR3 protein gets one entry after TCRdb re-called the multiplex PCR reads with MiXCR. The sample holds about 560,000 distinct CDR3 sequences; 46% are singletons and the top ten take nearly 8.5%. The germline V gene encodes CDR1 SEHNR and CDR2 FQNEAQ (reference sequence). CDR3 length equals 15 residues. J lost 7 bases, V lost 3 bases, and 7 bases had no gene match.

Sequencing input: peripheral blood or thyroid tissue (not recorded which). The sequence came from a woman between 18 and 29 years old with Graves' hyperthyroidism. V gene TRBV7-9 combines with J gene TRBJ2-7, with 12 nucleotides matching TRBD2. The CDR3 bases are TGTGCCAGCAGCTTGAGACTAGCGGGAGTGGAAGAGCAGTACTTC. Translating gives CASSLRLAGVEEQYF.